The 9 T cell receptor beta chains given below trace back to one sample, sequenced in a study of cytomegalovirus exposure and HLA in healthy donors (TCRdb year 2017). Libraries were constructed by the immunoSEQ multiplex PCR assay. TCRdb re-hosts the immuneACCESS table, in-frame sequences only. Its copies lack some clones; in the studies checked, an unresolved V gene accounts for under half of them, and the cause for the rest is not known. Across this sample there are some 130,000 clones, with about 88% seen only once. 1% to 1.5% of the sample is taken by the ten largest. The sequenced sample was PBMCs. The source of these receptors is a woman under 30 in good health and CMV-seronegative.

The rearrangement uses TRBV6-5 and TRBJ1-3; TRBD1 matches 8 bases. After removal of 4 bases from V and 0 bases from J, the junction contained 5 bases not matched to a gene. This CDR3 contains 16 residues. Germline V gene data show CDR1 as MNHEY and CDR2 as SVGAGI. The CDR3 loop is CASSLQGEYSGNTIYF. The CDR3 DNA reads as TGTGCCAGCAGTTTACAGGGGGAATACTCTGGAAACACCATATATTTT.

The CDR3 protein is CASSTRTGTRDYEQYF. The CDR3 DNA is TGCGCCAGCAGCACCCGGACAGGAACAAGAGACTACGAGCAGTACTTC. This rearrangement joins TRBV5-1 to TRBJ2-7, with TRBD1 matching over 7 bases. This CDR3 has 16 amino acids. Germline V gene data show CDR1 as SGHRS and CDR2 as YFSETQ. With 4 bases clipped from V and 3 bases from J, the junction kept 13 bases outside the gene matches.

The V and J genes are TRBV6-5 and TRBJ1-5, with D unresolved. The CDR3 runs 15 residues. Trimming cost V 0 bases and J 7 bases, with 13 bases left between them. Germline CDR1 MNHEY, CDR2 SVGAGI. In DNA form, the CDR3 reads TGTGCCAGCAGTTACTCGTTGGAGGGTTCCCAGCCCCAGCATTTT. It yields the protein CASSYSLEGSQPQHF.

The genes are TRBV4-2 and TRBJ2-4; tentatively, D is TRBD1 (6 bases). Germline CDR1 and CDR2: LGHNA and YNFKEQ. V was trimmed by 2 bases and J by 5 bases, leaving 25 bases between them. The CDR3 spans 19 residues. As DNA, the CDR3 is TGTGCCAGCAGCCAACCCCTGGACAGAAGGTCGAGGATTGAAAACATTCAGTACTTC. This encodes CASSQPLDRRSRIENIQYF.

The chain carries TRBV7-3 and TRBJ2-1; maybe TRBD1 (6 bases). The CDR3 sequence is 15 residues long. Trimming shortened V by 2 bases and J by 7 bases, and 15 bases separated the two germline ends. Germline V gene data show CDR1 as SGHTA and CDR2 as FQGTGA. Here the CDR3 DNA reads TGTGCCAGCAGCTTACTTCCAGGGGAAGTTAATGAGCAGTTCTTC. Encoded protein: CASSLLPGEVNEQFF.

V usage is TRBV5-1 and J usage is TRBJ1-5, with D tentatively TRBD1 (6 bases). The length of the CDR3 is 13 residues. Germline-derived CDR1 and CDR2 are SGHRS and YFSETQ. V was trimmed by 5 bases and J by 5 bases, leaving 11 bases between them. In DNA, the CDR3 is TGCGCCAGCAGATACAGGGTGGATCAGCCCCAGCATTTT. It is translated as CASRYRVDQPQHF.

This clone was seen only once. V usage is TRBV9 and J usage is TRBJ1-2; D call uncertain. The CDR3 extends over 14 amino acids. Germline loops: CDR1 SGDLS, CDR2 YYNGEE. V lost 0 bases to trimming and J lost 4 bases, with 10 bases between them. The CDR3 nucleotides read TGTGCCAGCAGCGTAGTGGAGAGGCCCTATGGCTACACCTTC. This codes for CASSVVERPYGYTF.

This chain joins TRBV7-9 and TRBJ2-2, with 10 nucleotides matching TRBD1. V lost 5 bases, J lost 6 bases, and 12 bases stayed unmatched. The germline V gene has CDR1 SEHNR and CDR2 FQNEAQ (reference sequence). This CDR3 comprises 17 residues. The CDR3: CASSSLTGGISAGELFF. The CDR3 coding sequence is TGTGCCAGCAGCAGCCTGACAGGGGGCATAAGCGCCGGGGAGCTGTTTTTT.

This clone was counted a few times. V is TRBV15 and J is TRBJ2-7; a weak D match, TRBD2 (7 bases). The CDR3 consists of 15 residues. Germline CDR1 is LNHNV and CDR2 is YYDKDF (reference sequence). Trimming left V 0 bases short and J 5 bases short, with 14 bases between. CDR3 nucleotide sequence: TGTGCCACCAGCAGAGATCCCACAGGGAGGGACGAGCAGTACTTC. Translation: CATSRDPTGRDEQYF. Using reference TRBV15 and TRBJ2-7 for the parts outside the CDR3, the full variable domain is DAMVIQNPRYQVTQFGKPVTLSCSQTLNHNVMYWYQQKSSQAPKLLFHYYDKDFNNEADTPDNFQSRRPNTSFCFLDIRSPGLGDTAMYLCATSRDPTGRDEQYFGPGTRLTVT.